This T cell receptor beta chain was sequenced for a study of T-cell reconstitution after alpha-beta-depleted transplantation in children. Whole-study results and caveats: Where alpha-beta T cells came from about two months after transplant was reportedly several hundred expanded graft clones. Newly produced T cells mostly provided counts and TCRbeta diversity after one year, as hyperexpanded clones declined. Several patients had high TCRbeta diversity at day 60; it came from surviving recipient T cells and thymic progenitors.

This clonotype was counted at least ten times. No antigen is known for it. Unique molecular identifiers tagged the TCRbeta library. From the PCR reads, TCRdb called clonotypes with MiXCR, one entry per CDR3 protein. This table has about 490,000 distinct CDR3 sequences, 10% to 13% appearing once. The CDR3 totals 16 residues. Germline V gene lookup returns CDR1 LGHDT and CDR2 YNNKEL (reference sequence). Trimming cost V 5 bases and J 2 bases; bases outside gene matches: 7. The material sequenced was PBMCs, taken before TCRalphabeta/CD19-depleted stem cell transplant. This TCR derives from a child under 10 years old with inherited bone marrow failure, due to receive a stem cell transplant. V gene TRBV3-1 combines with J gene TRBJ2-2; 8 bases align to TRBD2. This CDR3 is CASSSRGTSNTGELFF. Here the CDR3 DNA reads TGTGCCAGCAGCTCGAGAGGGACTAGTAACACCGGGGAGCTGTTTTTT.